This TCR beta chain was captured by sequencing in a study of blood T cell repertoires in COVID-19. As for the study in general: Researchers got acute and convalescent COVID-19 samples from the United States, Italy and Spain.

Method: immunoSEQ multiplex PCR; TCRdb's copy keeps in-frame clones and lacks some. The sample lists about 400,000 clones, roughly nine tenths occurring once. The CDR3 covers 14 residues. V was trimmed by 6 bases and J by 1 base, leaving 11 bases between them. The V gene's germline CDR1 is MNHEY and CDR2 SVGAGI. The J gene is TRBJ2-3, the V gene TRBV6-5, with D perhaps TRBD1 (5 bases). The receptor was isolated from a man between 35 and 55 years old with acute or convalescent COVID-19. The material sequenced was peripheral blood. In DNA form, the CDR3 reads TGTGCCAGCAGACAGGCCCGGGGCACAGATACGCAGTATTTT. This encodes CASRQARGTDTQYF.